This T cell receptor beta chain was observed in a study of cytomegalovirus exposure and HLA in healthy donors. Germline V lookup: CDR1 MNHEY, CDR2 SVGAGI. Trimming removed 5 bases at V and 1 base at J, with 5 bases between. The CDR3 runs to 12 residues. The PCR contained 60 Vbeta and 13 Jbeta primers. Per the study methods: The count from a later analysis was about 80 million unique TCR beta chains, around 11 million of them shared. This table comes from immunoSEQ multiplex PCR, and its TCRdb copy is limited to in-frame clones, with some not included. V and J calls plus clone size are reproduced from that table; the DNA served to infer D and trimming. In the table there are some 240,000 clones, around nine tenths of which are singletons.

Input material: PBMCs. This chain joins TRBV6-5 and TRBJ2-5, with D unresolved. This receptor was obtained from a girl aged 2 to 9 in good health and CMV-seronegative. The CDR3 DNA sequence: TGTGCCAGCAGTCGCAGCCAAGAGACCCAGTACTTC. It is translated as CASSRSQETQYF.